The 27 T cell receptor beta chains listed next were all sequenced from one sample in a study of tumour-infiltrating T cells in Burkitt lymphoma. Sequencing was performed with immunoSEQ multiplex PCR; in TCRdb, only in-frame clones are kept and a portion is missing. The table has under 5,500 clones, around four fifths seen once. Source material: tumor tissue. These receptors were collected from a human donor with diffuse large B-cell lymphoma. Some clones in this sample may be carry-over from other donors' samples.

This rearrangement joins TRBV9 to TRBJ2-2; 8 nucleotides agree with TRBD2. Unmatched junction bases numbered 7, after V lost 4 bases and J lost 5 bases. This CDR3 has 15 residues. Germline V CDR1 and CDR2: SGDLS, YYNGEE. The CDR3 spells CASSLGLAGTGELFF. CDR3 sequence (DNA): TGTGCCAGCAGCCTCGGACTAGCAGGGACCGGGGAGCTGTTTTTT.

This chain joins TRBV27 and TRBJ1-1; unclear D gene. Germline CDR1 MNHEY, CDR2 SMNVEV (reference sequence). The V end was cut by 3 bases, the J end by 1 base, with 6 bases between. This CDR3 spans 13 amino acids. CDR3 DNA sequence: TGTGCCAGCAGTTTCAAGTGGAACACTGAAGCTTTCTTT. It specifies CASSFKWNTEAFF.

In the case of this clone: This could be a read error, since a much larger clone is one nucleotide away. The sample holds other DNA sequences that translate to the same CDR3. The genes are TRBV4-1 and TRBJ1-5; D is possibly TRBD1 (5 bases). The CDR3 extends over 16 amino acids. V gave up 3 bases and J gave up 2 bases, with 14 bases separating them. Germline V CDR1 and CDR2: MGHRA, YSYEKL. This chain's CDR3 is CASSHQGQGGNQPQHF. For the CDR3, the DNA is TGCGCCAGCAGCCACCAAGGACAAGGGGGCAATCAGCCCCAGCATTTT.

The genes are TRBV5-1 and TRBJ1-1; the D is unclear. The length of the CDR3 is 14 residues. Germline loops: CDR1 SGHRS, CDR2 YFSETQ. Trimming cost V 1 base and J 2 bases, with 9 bases left between them. The CDR3 is CASSLSQSNTEAFF. CDR3 bases: TGCGCCAGCAGCTTGAGTCAGTCTAACACTGAAGCTTTCTTT. Combining the CDR3 with reference TRBV5-1 and TRBJ1-1 gives the whole variable domain KAGVTQTPRYLIKTRGQQVTLSCSPISGHRSVSWYQQTPGQGLQFLFEYFSETQRNKGNFPGRFSGRQFSNSRSEMNVSTLELGDSALYLCASSLSQSNTEAFFGQGTRLTVV.

J is TRBJ1-1 and V is TRBV7-2; D is undetermined. V was shortened by 4 bases and J by 7 bases, with 13 bases between the two germline ends. Germline CDR1 and CDR2: SGHTA and FQGNSA. CDR3 length equals 13 residues. CDR3: CASSYTDLGEAFF. In DNA form, the CDR3 reads TGTGCCAGCAGCTACACCGACTTGGGTGAAGCTTTCTTT.

V usage is TRBV7-9 and J usage is TRBJ1-6, with TRBD1 as a possible D gene (5 bases). CDR3 length equals 15 residues. CDR1 is SEHNR and CDR2 is FQNEAQ in the germline V gene (reference sequence). V was pared by 1 base and J by 5 bases, with 9 bases between. CDR3 protein: CASSLVVGDNSPLHF. In DNA form, the CDR3 reads TGTGCCAGCAGCTTAGTCGTGGGGGATAATTCACCCCTCCACTTT.

The chain has TRBV10-3 and TRBJ2-5; 8 bases agree with TRBD1. The CDR3 covers 14 residues. Germline CDR1 reads ENHRY; CDR2 reads SYGVKD. Germline trimming cut 0 bases from V and 5 bases from J; bases unmatched to any gene: 2. In DNA, the CDR3 is TGTGCCATCAGTGAGTCGGACAGGGCTGAGACCCAGTACTTC. Protein sequence: CAISESDRAETQYF.

The chain is built from TRBV27 and TRBJ1-1; 11 bases match TRBD1. Losses at the gene ends were 3 bases for V and 4 bases for J; bases not matched to a gene: 13. Germline values: CDR1 MNHEY, CDR2 SMNVEV (reference sequence). The CDR3 sequence is 18 residues long. CDR3 in amino acids: CASSFKPLRTGGGTEAFF. CDR3 nucleotide sequence: TGTGCCAGCAGTTTTAAACCCCTCCGGACAGGGGGCGGCACTGAAGCTTTCTTT.

The rearrangement uses TRBV27 and TRBJ2-1; 11 bases line up with TRBD2. The J segment lost 4 bases and the V segment lost 8 bases, leaving 7 bases of the junction unmatched. The CDR3 is 15 amino acids. The germline V gene encodes CDR1 MNHEY and CDR2 SMNVEV (reference sequence). CDR3 nucleotide sequence: TGTGCCAGCGGCGACAGACTAGCGGGATACAATGAGCAGTTCTTC. Residues: CASGDRLAGYNEQFF.

The chain employs TRBV9 and TRBJ2-1, with 8 bases that match TRBD2. The CDR3 is 17 residues long. The V gene end was trimmed by 1 base and the J gene end by 2 bases; junction bases not matched to a gene: 8. In germline, CDR1 is SGDLS, CDR2 YYNGEE. In nucleotides, the CDR3 is TGTGCCAGCAGCGTACGGGCGGGAGGAAGGACCTACAATGAGCAGTTCTTC. Translated: CASSVRAGGRTYNEQFF.

This clone was recorded a few times. This chain connects TRBV5-1 to TRBJ1-2; 8 nucleotides agree with TRBD1. Germline values: CDR1 SGHRS, CDR2 YFSETQ. The CDR3 covers 15 residues. V gave up 0 bases and J gave up 4 bases; unmatched junction bases: 5. CDR3 protein: CASSLVGQGSYGYTF. The CDR3 nucleotides read TGCGCCAGCAGCTTGGTCGGACAGGGCTCCTATGGCTACACCTTC.

This clone is termed large (0.1 to 1%). The chain employs TRBV29-1 and TRBJ2-7, with D perhaps TRBD1 (6 bases). The CDR3 totals 13 residues. The germline V gene encodes CDR1 SQVTM and CDR2 ANQGSEA. Trimming pared 6 bases from V and 3 bases from J, leaving 15 bases between. In nucleotides, the CDR3 is TGCAGCGTCCCCCGGGACATAGGCTACGAGCAGTACTTC. Translation: CSVPRDIGYEQYF.

Judged by abundance, this clone is large (0.1 to 1%). The sample has other DNA sequences that encode this CDR3 too. The V and J genes are TRBV19 and TRBJ1-1; the D is unclear. CDR3 length: 14 amino acids. V lost 1 base, J lost 1 base, and 7 bases lay in between. Germline values: CDR1 LNHDA, CDR2 SQIVND (reference sequence). The CDR3 region is CASSIGFGNTEAFF. The CDR3 DNA follows: TGTGCCAGTAGTATAGGGTTTGGGAACACTGAAGCTTTCTTT.

Here the CDR3 reads CAWSVTSGGGDTQYF. The CDR3 DNA reads as TGTGCCTGGAGTGTAACTAGCGGGGGGGGAGATACGCAGTATTTT. The gene calls are TRBV30 and TRBJ2-3; TRBD2 matches at 13 bases. V dropped 0 bases and J dropped 5; count of bases not matched to a gene: 2. The germline V gene encodes CDR1 GTSNPN and CDR2 SVGIG (reference sequence). This CDR3 comprises 15 residues.

This clone showed up just once. This rearrangement joins TRBV11-2 to TRBJ1-1; perhaps TRBD1 as D (5 bases). CDR3 size: 15 residues. Germline-derived CDR1 and CDR2 are SGHAT and FQNNGV. V was shortened by 8 bases and J by 2 bases, with 18 bases between the two germline ends. In DNA form, the CDR3 reads TGTGCCAGCTGCGGGGCAAGGGACTCTAACACTGAAGCTTTCTTT. This gives the protein CASCGARDSNTEAFF.

This clone came up a few times. J is TRBJ1-6 and V is TRBV27; possibly TRBD1 for D (6 bases). There are 13 residues in the CDR3. Per germline, CDR1 MNHEY and CDR2 SMNVEV (reference sequence). The V end was cut by 5 bases, the J end by 8 bases, with 10 bases between. CDR3 nucleotide sequence: TGTGCCAGCAGTCCATCAGGGGATTCACCCCTCCACTTT. Translation gives CASSPSGDSPLHF.

This sequence joins TRBV4-1 and TRBJ1-1; possible D gene TRBD1, 6 bases. The germline CDR1 and CDR2 sequences are MGHRA and YSYEKL. The ends were cut back, 0 bases at V and 9 bases at J, with 11 bases in the middle. The CDR3 consists of 13 residues. This chain's CDR3 is CASSQEGGPKAFF. In nucleotides, the CDR3 is TGCGCCAGCAGCCAAGAAGGGGGACCCAAAGCTTTCTTT.

The chain links TRBV7-2 to TRBJ1-6; D possibly corresponds to TRBD1 (5 bases). V lost 3 bases and J 7 bases, leaving 13 bases between the germline ends. The CDR3 has 15 residues. Germline values: CDR1 SGHTA, CDR2 FQGNSA. The CDR3 is CASSLSGRTNSPLHF. In DNA form, the CDR3 reads TGTGCCAGCAGCTTGTCGGGACGGACCAATTCACCCCTCCACTTT.

This chain connects TRBV6-1 to TRBJ2-5; D is unclear. V was cut by 4 bases and J by 1 base, with 10 bases left in between. The CDR3 totals 14 residues. From germline, CDR1 is MNHNS and CDR2 SASEGT. CDR3 DNA sequence: TGTGCCAGCAGTGCGGGCCTATTCCAAGAGACCCAGTACTTC. It is translated as CASSAGLFQETQYF.

This clone was seen a single time. The genes are TRBV29-1 and TRBJ2-6, with D maybe TRBD1 (6 bases). The CDR3 covers 14 residues. Germline CDR1 and CDR2: SQVTM and ANQGSEA. V was cut by 5 bases and J by 0 bases, with 8 bases left in between. CDR3 DNA sequence: TGCAGCGTTCAACAGGGCTCTGGGGCCAACGTCCTGACTTTC. This gives the protein CSVQQGSGANVLTF.

The chain links TRBV5-1 to TRBJ1-4; a weak D match, TRBD1 (6 bases). CDR1 and CDR2 (germline): SGHRS, YFSETQ. The CDR3 sequence is 14 residues long. The ends were cut back, 1 base at V and 5 bases at J, with 9 bases in the middle. CDR3 amino acids: CASSLTGMNEKLFF. Written as DNA, the CDR3 is TGCGCCAGCAGCTTGACAGGGATGAATGAAAAACTGTTTTTT.

This chain connects TRBV5-1 to TRBJ1-2, with a tentative D call TRBD1 (6 bases). Germline V gives CDR1 SGHRS, CDR2 YFSETQ. The CDR3 has 16 amino acids. Trimming stripped 4 bases from V and 4 bases from J, with 20 bases between. CDR3 in amino acids: CASSPWEPRGSYGYTF. The CDR3 nucleotides read TGCGCCAGCAGCCCGTGGGAACCCAGGGGAAGCTATGGCTACACCTTC.

This clone was counted a single time. The rearrangement links TRBV9 to TRBJ1-2; no clear D gene. Trimming left V 3 bases short and J 4 bases short, with 13 bases between. In germline, CDR1 is SGDLS, CDR2 YYNGEE. CDR3 length equals 14 residues. This CDR3 reads CASSGSYKFYGYTF. Here the CDR3 DNA reads TGTGCCAGCAGCGGCAGTTACAAGTTCTATGGCTACACCTTC.

J is TRBJ1-5 and V is TRBV18; D possibly corresponds to TRBD1 (5 bases). Trimming removed 5 bases from V and 6 bases from J, with 17 bases in between. This CDR3 region has 15 residues. Germline lookup yields CDR1 KGHSH and CDR2 LQKENI. The CDR3 DNA reads as TGTGCCAGCTCAGCACTCATAGGGGAGGGTCAGCCCCAGCATTTT. Translated, it gives CASSALIGEGQPQHF.

The chain employs TRBV19 and TRBJ2-2; tentative D call: TRBD2 (7 bases). V lost 7 bases, J lost 5 bases, and 20 bases lay in between. This CDR3 is 16 amino acids long. CDR1 and CDR2 from the germline V gene are LNHDA and SQIVND (reference sequence). The CDR3 DNA reads as TGTGCCAGTACCCCCGGGGGGACAACTAAGACCGGGGAGCTGTTTTTT. Translation: CASTPGGTTKTGELFF.

This chain uses TRBV2 with TRBJ1-4; a weak D match, TRBD1 (5 bases). The germline V and J ends were trimmed by 6 bases and 5 bases, with 10 bases remaining between them. Germline V gives CDR1 SNHLY, CDR2 FYNNEI. This CDR3 spans 13 amino acids. The DNA for the CDR3 is TGTGCCAGCAGGGAGGGGCTGAATGAAAAACTGTTTTTT. Its protein is CASREGLNEKLFF.

The chain employs TRBV7-6 and TRBJ2-7; 8 bases fit TRBD2. The CDR3 length is 14 residues. Germline V gives CDR1 SGHVS, CDR2 FNYEAQ. The V and J ends lost 4 bases and 7 bases, in that order; junction bases with no gene match: 9. The CDR3 loop is CASSSGTRVGEQYF. Here the CDR3 DNA reads TGTGCCAGCAGCTCCGGGACTAGGGTCGGTGAGCAGTACTTC.